Listed below are T cell receptor beta chains from one sample, sequenced in a study of cytomegalovirus exposure and HLA in healthy donors. Libraries were prepared by immunoSEQ multiplex PCR; TCRdb keeps only in-frame clonotypes and omits some of them. The sample includes more than 100,000 clones, roughly 80% of them seen just once. The sequencing sample was made of PBMCs. Source of these receptors: a man in his fifties in good health and CMV-seropositive. Each CDR3 is given with its conserved first and last residue. The D gene is left open where the match is weak. Some rows have no size entry. The others give once, few or many, or a class for an expanded clone.

TRBV28,TRBD1,18,.,TRBJ2-4,CASSGQGVGSAAKNIQYF,TGTGCCAGCAGTGGACAGGGGGTGGGATCTGCGGCCAAAAACATTCAGTACTTC
TRBV18,TRBD1,15,few,TRBJ2-5,CASSEVDRGRETQYF,TGTGCCAGCTCAGAAGTGGACAGGGGGCGAGAGACCCAGTACTTC
TRBV6-5,TRBD1,15,.,TRBJ2-5,CASSQFRGQQETQYF,TGTGCCAGCAGTCAGTTCAGGGGGCAACAAGAGACCCAGTACTTC
TRBV11-2,.,16,.,TRBJ2-7,CASSLSSSGSSYEQYF,TGTGCCAGCAGCTTAAGTAGCAGCGGAAGCTCCTACGAGCAGTACTTC
TRBV7-3,TRBD1,16,.,TRBJ2-2,CASSLSVHRGSGELFF,TGTGCCAGCAGCTTAAGTGTTCACAGGGGTTCCGGGGAGCTGTTTTTT
TRBV6-1,TRBD2,17,.,TRBJ2-1,CASSAGLAGIIDNEQFF,TGTGCCAGCAGTGCGGGACTAGCGGGAATCATCGACAATGAGCAGTTCTTC
TRBV9,.,14,.,TRBJ2-4,CASSVGSRENIQYF,TGTGCCAGCAGCGTAGGAAGTAGGGAGAACATTCAGTACTTC
TRBV7-2,.,16,.,TRBJ1-1,CASSLVGGAANTEAFF,TGTGCCAGCAGCTTAGTGGGGGGGGCGGCGAACACTGAAGCTTTCTTT
TRBV9,TRBD2,15,once,TRBJ2-1,CASSETGLATDEQFF,TGTGCCAGCAGCGAAACGGGACTAGCGACTGATGAGCAGTTCTTC
TRBV5-1,.,19,.,TRBJ2-5,CASSLPTRPDQSYQETQYF,TGCGCCAGCAGCTTACCGACGCGGCCCGACCAGTCCTACCAAGAGACCCAGTACTTC
TRBV5-1,TRBD1,15,.,TRBJ1-4,CASSLGGQPNEKLFF,TGCGCCAGCAGCTTAGGGGGACAGCCAAATGAAAAACTGTTTTTT
TRBV10-3,TRBD1,15,.,TRBJ1-2,CAISESRDSVYGYTF,TGTGCCATCAGTGAGTCCCGGGACAGTGTGTATGGCTACACCTTC
TRBV28,TRBD2,14,once,TRBJ2-3,CASTAGGVTDTQYF,TGTGCCAGCACAGCGGGAGGGGTTACAGATACGCAGTATTTT